A single sample is the source of the 17 T cell receptor beta chains below, sequenced in a study of human T cells and chemical hapten exposure. This sample's time point: pre-sensitization, week 0. Treatment noted: therapeutic diphenylcyclopropenone sensitization with weekly scalp DPC. It was from unfractionated whole blood that total RNA was extracted. MiXCR, run by TCRdb on the RACE reads, gives a single entry per CDR3 protein. Seen here are about 52,000 distinct CDR3 sequences, roughly a tenth observed once, and the top ten hold more than 9%. Sequenced here: whole blood, sampled in connection with sensitization to the hapten diphenylcyclopropenone (DPC). Source of these receptors: a woman in her twenties or thirties with alopecia areata. Some clones in this sample may be carry-over from other donors' samples.

In its sample, this clonotype was seen a few times. V is TRBV6-5 and J is TRBJ1-1, with 8 bases fitting TRBD1. Trimming cost V 4 bases and J 7 bases; bases outside gene matches: 5. CDR1 and CDR2 (germline): MNHEY, SVGAGI. The CDR3 has 13 residues. The CDR3 reads CASSSGTGIEAFF. The CDR3 DNA reads as TGTGCCAGCAGTTCCGGGACAGGCATTGAAGCTTTCTTT.

The table lists this clonotype with a few counts. The chain links TRBV5-4 to TRBJ2-7; a possible D gene is TRBD1 (5 bases). The CDR3 covers 18 residues. The V end was cut by 0 bases, the J end by 2 bases, with 21 bases between. Looked up from germline, CDR1 is SGHNT and CDR2 is YYREEE (reference sequence). For the CDR3, the DNA is TGTGCCAGCAGCTTGGCCCAAGGCAGGGTCGGAGATACCTACGAGCAGTACTTC. This codes for CASSLAQGRVGDTYEQYF.

The rearrangement uses TRBV9 and TRBJ2-2; the D call may be TRBD1 or TRBD2 (6 bases each). The CDR3 has 14 amino acids. V was clipped by 4 bases and J by 7 bases, with 14 bases between them. Germline lookup yields CDR1 SGDLS and CDR2 YYNGEE. The CDR3 DNA sequence: TGTGCCAGCAGCATGAGGGGGGCTAACGGGGAGCTGTTTTTT. It yields the protein CASSMRGANGELFF.

The V and J genes are TRBV12-3 or TRBV12-4 and TRBJ2-7; D is perhaps TRBD1 or TRBD2 (6 bases each). This CDR3 is 14 amino acids long. V shed 4 bases and J shed 5 bases, with 15 bases lying between them. In nucleotides, the CDR3 is TGTGCCAGCAGTTGGGTGGGGGGCCCGGACGAGCAGTACTTC. Translation: CASSWVGGPDEQYF.

This clonotype was seen many times. This chain joins TRBV14 and TRBJ2-3; 7 bases map to TRBD2. There are 16 residues in the CDR3. V lost 0 bases to trimming and J lost 0 bases; unmatched junction nucleotides: 3. The germline CDR1 and CDR2 sequences are SGHDN and FVKESK. As DNA, the CDR3 is TGTGCCAGCAGCCAAGATCGACTAGCAAGCACAGATACGCAGTATTTT. Translated: CASSQDRLASTDTQYF.

This rearrangement joins TRBV15 to TRBJ2-2; D uncertain. This CDR3 spans 15 amino acids. Germline V gene data show CDR1 as LNHNV and CDR2 as YYDKDF (reference sequence). The ends were cut back, 0 bases at V and 6 bases at J, with 11 bases in the middle. The CDR3 DNA sequence: TGTGCCACCAGCAGAGATCAAGGGTTTCCCGGGGAGCTGTTTTTT. The encoded protein is CATSRDQGFPGELFF. The entire variable domain, with the rest obtained from reference TRBV15 and TRBJ2-2, is as follows: DAMVIQNPRYQVTQFGKPVTLSCSQTLNHNVMYWYQQKSSQAPKLLFHYYDKDFNNEADTPDNFQSRRPNTSFCFLDIRSPGLGDTAMYLCATSRDQGFPGELFFGEGSRLTVL.

This chain joins TRBV5-8 and TRBJ1-4; D uncertain. Germline CDR1 and CDR2: SGHTS and YDEGEE. V shed 3 bases and J shed 0 bases, with 9 bases lying between them. The CDR3 has 15 residues. For the CDR3, the DNA is TGTGCCAGCAGCTCGCCAGAGACAACTAATGAAAAACTGTTTTTT. Its translation is CASSSPETTNEKLFF.

This clonotype was counted ten times or more. The chain combines TRBV10-3 with TRBJ1-2, with D possibly matching TRBD1 (6 bases). The CDR3 spans 16 residues. The V gene's germline CDR1 is ENHRY and CDR2 SYGVKD. V shed 3 bases and J shed 5 bases, with 19 bases lying between them. CDR3 amino acids: CAISDGQPGAPYGYTF. The CDR3 DNA reads as TGTGCCATCAGTGATGGACAGCCTGGGGCCCCTTATGGCTACACCTTC.

J is TRBJ1-1 and V is TRBV27; D may be TRBD1 (6 bases). V gave up 11 bases and J gave up 1 base, with 11 bases separating them. CDR3 length: 12 amino acids. Looked up from germline, CDR1 is MNHEY and CDR2 is SMNVEV (reference sequence). The CDR3 DNA sequence: TGTGCCTCACAGGGAACGAACACTGAAGCTTTCTTT. Translating gives CASQGTNTEAFF.

This clonotype was counted only a few times. This rearrangement joins TRBV7-3 to TRBJ2-3, with D tentatively TRBD1 (5 bases). Trimming removed 1 base at V and 6 bases at J, with 5 bases between. Germline V gene sequence: CDR1 SGHTA, CDR2 FQGTGA. This CDR3 spans 12 amino acids. The DNA of the CDR3 is TGTGCCAGCAGCTTAAACAGGGATACGCAGTATTTT. Encoded protein: CASSLNRDTQYF.

The V call is TRBV7-2, the J call TRBJ1-2; D is uncertain. Germline assignment: CDR1 SGHTA and CDR2 FQGNSA. The CDR3 consists of 12 residues. With 3 bases removed from V and 6 bases from J, the gap between germline ends came to 8 bases. The CDR3 sequence: CASSFRTNGYTF. CDR3 sequence (DNA): TGTGCCAGCAGCTTTAGGACTAATGGCTACACCTTC.

This clonotype was detected ten times or more. V and J are TRBV6-1 and TRBJ2-2; D is perhaps TRBD1 or TRBD2 (5 bases each). Germline CDR1 and CDR2: MNHNS and SASEGT. The CDR3 runs to 15 residues. V lost 2 bases and J lost 3, with 10 bases in between. CDR3 protein: CASSETGLHTGELFF. The CDR3 DNA sequence: TGTGCCAGCAGTGAAACAGGACTCCACACCGGGGAGCTGTTTTTT.

In its sample, this clonotype was seen many times. The chain is built from TRBV4-2 and TRBJ2-1; 7 nucleotides line up with TRBD2. The germline CDR1 and CDR2 sequences are LGHNA and YNFKEQ. The CDR3 is made up of 16 amino acids. The J segment lost 6 bases and the V segment lost 1 base, leaving 9 bases of the junction unmatched. DNA of the CDR3: TGTGCCAGCAGCCAAGGGTCTCGGGGGGACCCCAATGAGCAGTTCTTC. As protein: CASSQGSRGDPNEQFF.

This clonotype was detected many times. CDR3 DNA: TGCAGCGTTGCGCAGTCGGATACGCAGTATTTT. Translation: CSVAQSDTQYF. This chain connects TRBV29-1 to TRBJ2-3; D gene ambiguous. CDR3 size: 11 residues. In germline, CDR1 is SQVTM, CDR2 ANQGSEA. Deletions cut 4 bases from V and 6 bases from J, with 8 bases between.

The V gene is TRBV28, the J gene TRBJ2-5, with 8 bases aligning to TRBD1. This CDR3 has 16 residues. Germline CDR1 reads MDHEN; CDR2 reads SYDVKM. J lost 0 bases, V lost 3 bases, and 6 bases had no gene match. CDR3 residues: CASSFTGGIDQETQYF. In nucleotides, the CDR3 is TGTGCCAGCAGTTTTACAGGGGGAATTGACCAAGAGACCCAGTACTTC.

This clonotype was detected a few times. This chain uses TRBV7-8 with TRBJ2-6, with D possibly matching TRBD1 (6 bases). The CDR3 spans 16 residues. V shed 5 bases and J shed 0 bases, with 11 bases lying between them. The germline V gene has CDR1 SGHVS and CDR2 FQNEAQ. The CDR3 is CASSAIGGSGANVLTF. CDR3 nucleotides: TGTGCCAGCAGCGCGATAGGGGGCTCTGGGGCCAACGTCCTGACTTTC. Drawing the rest from reference TRBV7-8 and TRBJ2-6, the complete variable domain is GAGVSQSPRYKVAKRGQDVALRCDPISGHVSLFWYQQALGQGPEFLTYFQNEAQLDKSGLPSDRFFAERPEGSVSTLKIQRTQQEDSAVYLCASSAIGGSGANVLTFGAGSRLTVL.

V usage is TRBV4-2 and J usage is TRBJ2-1; weak D call: TRBD1 (5 bases). In germline, CDR1 is LGHNA, CDR2 YNFKEQ. The CDR3 runs 16 residues. V shed 0 bases and J shed 1 base, with 10 bases lying between them. This CDR3 is CASSQEARGSYNEQFF. CDR3 DNA sequence: TGTGCCAGCAGCCAAGAAGCTAGGGGTTCCTACAATGAGCAGTTCTTC.